Below, one TCR beta chain is given with its context. The assay was immunoSEQ multiplex PCR, and TCRdb's table has in-frame clones only and misses some. The data contain approximately 140,000 clones, approximately 80% of them singletons. This specimen comes from a study of blood T cell repertoires in COVID-19. The CDR3 extends over 14 amino acids. V lost 5 bases and J 3 bases, leaving 13 bases between the germline ends. CDR1 MNHEY and CDR2 SMNVEV come from the germline V gene (reference sequence). The TCR comes from a human donor with acute or convalescent COVID-19. The donor label of this sample is uncertain. The V call is TRBV27, the J call TRBJ1-1; D not certain. The sample comprised peripheral blood. CDR3 region: CASSLTAGDTEAFF. In DNA, the CDR3 is TGTGCCAGCAGTCTAACCGCCGGGGACACTGAAGCTTTCTTT.